There are many counts of the clone carrying this T cell receptor (beta chain). CDR3 length: 13 amino acids. Trimming shortened V by 4 bases and J by 2 bases, and 11 bases separated the two germline ends. Per the germline V gene, CDR1 is DFQATT and CDR2 is SNEGSKA (reference sequence). Building the TCR beta libraries relied on iRepertoire HTBI primers, and CDR3 regions underwent Arm-PCR. TCRdb used MiXCR to reprocess the multiplex PCR reads, holding one entry per CDR3 protein. Of hundreds of thousands of distinct CDR3 sequences listed, around 16% are singletons. As for time point: newly diagnosed GD, antithyroid drugs for less than 3 months. The TCR library was prepared using RNA isolated from PBMCs. These data come from a study of regulatory T cells in long-lasting Graves disease.

Material: peripheral blood mononuclear cells (PBMCs), obtained at new diagnosis, from a patient treated with antithyroid drugs. The chain links TRBV20-1 to TRBJ1-1, with D possibly matching TRBD1 (5 bases). This TCR was recovered from a female donor with Graves disease. CDR3: CSAMGLVNTEAFF. In DNA form, the CDR3 reads TGCAGTGCTATGGGGCTTGTAAACACTGAAGCTTTCTTT.